This T cell receptor beta chain is from a study of tissue T cells after allogeneic stem cell transplantation. Whole-study findings and limits: Only a limited share of tissue TCRs appeared in blood or spleen. Across patients, clones rarely overlapped, yet motif clusters were shared tissue-specifically. Within patients, tissue anatomy strongly shaped TCR repertoire composition.

The CDR3 runs 14 residues. Germline CDR1 reads KGHPV; CDR2 reads FQNQEV (reference sequence). The ends were cut back, 2 bases at V and 4 bases at J, with 8 bases in the middle. The table came from immunoSEQ multiplex PCR; TCRdb's copy has only in-frame clones and leaves some out. Among approximately 7,100 clones listed, around a third were seen once. This clone is medium-sized by share. The antigen is not known. Gene names and germline match the mouse. The read terminates 1 residue ahead of where the CDR3 ends, so the germline J gene completes it. Time point indicated: mouse harvest day 14 after allogeneic transplant. The graft held 10^6 splenic CD5+ T cells and 10^7 T-cell-depleted bone marrow cells.

The J gene is TRBJ2-2, the V gene TRBV26, with D perhaps matching TRBD1 or TRBD2 (5 bases each). Material: skin. This clonotype was obtained from a female BALB/c mouse given C57BL/6 T cells with graft-versus-host disease after an allogeneic hematopoietic cell transplant. The part of the CDR3 DNA that was read is TGTGCCAGCAGTCTGCGGGGCCCCACCGGGCAGCTCTAC. Translating it yields CASSLRGPTGQLY. The whole CDR3 reads CASSLRGPTGQLYF.